The T cell receptor (beta chain) described here comes from a study of T-cell memory formation after mild COVID-19. Study in general: Across donors, TCR clusters were largely donor specific.

Study findings and constraints: Day 15 to 85 contracting clones showed balanced CD4/CD8; later expanders leaned CD4+. Contracting CD4+ clones sat mainly in CM and EM; CD8+ in EMRA.

Note on this clonotype: Antigen specificity is unknown.

MiXCR was run by TCRdb on the 5' RACE reads, yielding one entry per CDR3 protein. There are 200,000 to 250,000 distinct CDR3 sequences in the sample; around 8.8% occur only once, and around 3.3% lies in the top ten. Source material: PBMCs or a T cell subset sorted from them (not recorded which). This receptor was taken from a man younger than 35 who had mild COVID-19 (a few samples of this study predate the infection). Cell type and time point are not known.

The CDR3 DNA follows: TGTGCCAGCAGCCAATACTATGGCTACACCTTC. It translates to CASSQYYGYTF. The chain joins TRBV7-2 to TRBJ1-2; D remains ambiguous. Germline V gives CDR1 SGHTA, CDR2 FQGNSA. This CDR3 comprises 11 residues. V was trimmed by 5 bases and J by 3 bases, leaving 4 bases between them. The full variable domain, completed using reference TRBV7-2 and TRBJ1-2, is GAGVSQSPSNKVTEKGKDVELRCDPISGHTALYWYRQSLGQGLEFLIYFQGNSAPDKSGLPSDRFSAERTGGSVSTLTIQRTQQEDSAVYLCASSQYYGYTFGSGTRLTVV.